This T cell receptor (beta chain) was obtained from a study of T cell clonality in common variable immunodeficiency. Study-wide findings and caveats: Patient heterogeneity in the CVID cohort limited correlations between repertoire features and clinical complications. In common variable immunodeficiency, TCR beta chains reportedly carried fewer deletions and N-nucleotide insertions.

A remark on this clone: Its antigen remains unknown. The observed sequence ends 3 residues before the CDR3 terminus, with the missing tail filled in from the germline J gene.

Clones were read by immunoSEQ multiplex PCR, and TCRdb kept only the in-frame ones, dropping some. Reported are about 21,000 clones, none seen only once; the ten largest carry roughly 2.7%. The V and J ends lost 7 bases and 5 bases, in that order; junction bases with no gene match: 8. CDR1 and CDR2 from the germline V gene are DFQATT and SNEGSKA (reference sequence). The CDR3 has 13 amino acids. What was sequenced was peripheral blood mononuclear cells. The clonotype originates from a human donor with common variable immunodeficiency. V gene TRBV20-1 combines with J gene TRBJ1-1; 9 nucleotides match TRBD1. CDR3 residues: CSVTGTGWTEAFF. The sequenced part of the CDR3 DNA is TGCAGTGTTACCGGGACAGGGTGGACTGAA.